A selection of T cell receptor beta chains follows, all from one sample in a study of cytomegalovirus exposure and HLA in healthy donors. Only in-frame clones appear in the TCRdb table, and some are missing; sequencing was by immunoSEQ multiplex PCR. The sample includes approximately 150,000 clones, about 72% of them seen just once. Sample: PBMCs. These receptors were collected from a man aged 40-49 years in good health and CMV-seronegative. Each CDR3 is given with its conserved first and last residue. A D gene is named only where the DNA matches it firmly. The size of a clone is reported for some rows only, either as once, few or many, or as a class for expanded clones.

clone size	J gene	D gene	V gene	CDR3 protein	CDR3 DNA
-	TRBJ1-3	-	TRBV6-1	CASSDDRAGNTIYF	TGTGCCAGCAGCGACGACCGGGCTGGAAACACCATATATTTT
-	TRBJ2-7	-	TRBV4-1	CASSHADRPSYEQYF	TGCGCCAGCAGCCACGCCGACAGGCCCTCCTACGAGCAGTACTTC
-	TRBJ1-2	TRBD1	TRBV5-1	CASSLGIRQGRLGYGYTF	TGCGCCAGCAGCTTGGGTATTCGACAGGGACGACTTGGCTATGGCTACACCTTC
-	TRBJ2-3	TRBD2	TRBV5-4	CASSLFAPRLAGSTDTQYF	TGTGCCAGCAGCTTATTCGCACCGAGGCTAGCGGGGAGCACAGATACGCAGTATTTT
few	TRBJ2-7	-	TRBV10-3	CAISVQGPSSYEQYF	TGTGCCATCAGTGTCCAGGGTCCGAGCTCCTACGAGCAGTACTTC
-	TRBJ1-5	TRBD1	TRBV2	CASRGQRNQPQHF	TGTGCCAGCAGGGGACAGCGCAATCAGCCCCAGCATTTT
-	TRBJ2-5	TRBD2	TRBV4-1	CASSQGKAGGWETQYF	TGCGCCAGCAGCCAAGGAAAGGCGGGAGGATGGGAGACCCAGTACTTC
once	TRBJ2-2	TRBD2	TRBV4-2	CASSHGRTSSRTGELFF	TGTGCCAGCAGCCATGGACGGACTAGCTCGCGCACCGGGGAGCTGTTTTTT
-	TRBJ2-3	-	TRBV7-2	CASTITGGADTQYF	TGTGCCAGCACCATTACAGGGGGGGCAGATACGCAGTATTTT
-	TRBJ1-4	-	TRBV2	CASSSRLGSGEKLFF	TGTGCCAGCAGTTCCCGTTTAGGGAGTGGAGAAAAACTGTTTTTT
-	TRBJ2-1	TRBD2	TRBV5-1	CASSFGGGSRYNEQFF	TGCGCCAGCAGCTTCGGCGGGGGGAGTCGATACAATGAGCAGTTCTTC
-	TRBJ2-7	-	TRBV4-1	CASSRDSTGFYEQYF	TGCGCCAGCAGCCGTGACTCAACAGGGTTCTACGAGCAGTACTTC
-	TRBJ1-1	-	TRBV5-4	CASSSDGASNTEAFF	TGTGCCAGCAGCTCGGATGGGGCATCGAACACTGAAGCTTTCTTT
-	TRBJ1-2	-	TRBV9	CASSVGDYYGYTF	TGTGCCAGCAGCGTCGGGGATTACTATGGCTACACCTTC
once	TRBJ1-4	-	TRBV5-1	CASSLAGSQGTEKLFF	TGCGCCAGCAGCTTGGCCGGCAGCCAGGGCACGGAAAAACTGTTTTTT
-	TRBJ2-7	-	TRBV28	CASSSREGVKYEQYF	TGTGCCAGCAGCTCTCGTGAGGGGGTAAAATACGAGCAGTACTTC
-	TRBJ2-5	-	TRBV28	CASSLIQGEETQYF	TGTGCCAGCAGTTTAATCCAGGGCGAAGAGACCCAGTACTTC
-	TRBJ2-5	TRBD2	TRBV2	CASGGVLAGGNQETQYF	TGTGCCAGCGGGGGCGTACTAGCGGGGGGGAACCAAGAGACCCAGTACTTC
-	TRBJ1-5	-	TRBV29-1	CSVEGRGIHQPQHF	TGCAGCGTTGAGGGGCGGGGCATACATCAGCCCCAGCATTTT
-	TRBJ2-2	-	TRBV6-1	CASSPRLETRELFF	TGTGCCAGCAGTCCCAGACTAGAAACCAGGGAGCTGTTTTTT
-	TRBJ2-3	-	TRBV7-9	CAGRSNTDTQYF	TGTGCGGGGCGGTCTAACACAGATACGCAGTATTTT
few	TRBJ1-4	-	TRBV11-2	CASSLDSNSGNEKLFF	TGTGCCAGCAGCTTGGACAGTAATTCTGGTAATGAAAAACTGTTTTTT
-	TRBJ2-7	-	TRBV19	CASSIRGALYEQYF	TGTGCCAGTAGTATCAGGGGGGCTCTCTACGAGCAGTACTTC
-	TRBJ1-2	-	TRBV19	CASSIGVESSHF	TGTGCCAGTAGTATAGGGGTGGAGAGCTCCCACTTC
-	TRBJ2-1	-	TRBV7-2	CASSLVPTSGILTQFF	TGTGCCAGCAGCTTAGTCCCAACAAGCGGAATCTTGACGCAGTTCTTC
-	TRBJ2-7	TRBD1	TRBV15	CATSRDLGQGSEQYF	TGTGCCACCAGCAGAGATCTGGGACAGGGTTCCGAGCAGTACTTC
-	TRBJ2-1	TRBD2	TRBV19	CASTTVAGGRFSYNEQFF	TGTGCCAGTACCACAGTGGCGGGAGGCCGATTCTCCTACAATGAGCAGTTCTTC
-	TRBJ1-2	-	TRBV28	CASSLLGGIEGYTF	TGTGCCAGCAGTTTACTGGGGGGGATTGAGGGCTACACCTTC
-	TRBJ2-1	TRBD2	TRBV7-8	CASSLDRGGSYNEQFF	TGTGCCAGCAGCTTAGATCGGGGGGGCTCCTACAATGAGCAGTTCTTC
-	TRBJ1-5	TRBD1	TRBV10-3	CAISGRTGEPQHF	TGTGCCATCAGTGGGAGGACAGGGGAGCCCCAGCATTTT
-	TRBJ1-1	-	TRBV9	CASSPMRDGKAFF	TGTGCCAGCAGCCCCATGAGGGATGGGAAAGCTTTCTTT
-	TRBJ2-3	-	TRBV7-9	CASSLDGWTDTQYF	TGTGCCAGCAGCCTCGACGGGTGGACAGATACGCAGTATTTT
-	TRBJ2-7	-	TRBV7-2	CASSRVSAPTYEQYF	TGTGCCAGCAGCCGTGTTAGCGCGCCGACCTACGAGCAGTACTTC
-	TRBJ2-7	-	TRBV7-2	CASRAQVYSSYEQYF	TGTGCCAGCCGCGCCCAGGTGTATAGCTCCTACGAGCAGTACTTC
-	TRBJ2-1	-	TRBV27	CASSLISPLSEQFF	TGTGCCAGCAGTTTAATATCCCCGTTGAGTGAGCAGTTCTTC
few	TRBJ2-5	-	TRBV15	CATSRELNQETQYF	TGTGCCACCAGCAGAGAACTGAACCAAGAGACCCAGTACTTC
-	TRBJ1-1	-	TRBV7-9	CASSSFHTTAEAFF	TGTGCCAGCAGCTCATTCCATACGACAGCTGAAGCTTTCTTT
-	TRBJ2-3	-	TRBV4-1	CASSQGPEGHTDTQYF	TGCGCCAGCAGCCAAGGCCCCGAGGGACACACAGATACGCAGTATTTT
-	TRBJ2-1	TRBD2	TRBV7-6	CASSLALGAGAYNEQFF	TGTGCCAGCAGCTTAGCGCTCGGAGCGGGAGCCTACAATGAGCAGTTCTTC
-	TRBJ1-3	-	TRBV25-1	CASTDTNNERRNTIYF	TGTGCCAGCACCGACACGAACAACGAAAGGAGAAACACCATATATTTT
-	TRBJ2-7	-	TRBV5-1	CASSYRVGQGTYEQYF	TGCGCCAGCAGCTACAGGGTGGGCCAGGGCACCTACGAGCAGTACTTC
once	TRBJ2-5	-	TRBV21-1	CASSKVCLAGAGKQETQYF	TGTGCCAGCAGCAAAGTCTGCCTAGCGGGAGCGGGTAAACAAGAGACCCAGTACTTC
-	TRBJ2-7	-	TRBV5-4	CASSYDREQYF	TGTGCCAGCAGCTATGACAGAGAGCAGTACTTC
-	TRBJ2-1	-	TRBV10-2	CASSESAGSGEQFF	TGCGCCAGCAGTGAGTCGGCGGGATCCGGTGAGCAGTTCTTC
few	TRBJ1-1	-	TRBV30	CAWSAHSENTEAFF	TGTGCCTGGAGCGCGCATTCTGAGAACACTGAAGCTTTCTTT
-	TRBJ2-7	TRBD2	TRBV4-1	CASSQLAGEGEQYF	TGCGCCAGCAGCCAACTAGCGGGGGAGGGCGAGCAGTACTTC
-	TRBJ1-1	TRBD1	TRBV18	CASSLRTGGNTEAFF	TGTGCCAGCTCACTCCGGACAGGGGGGAACACTGAAGCTTTCTTT